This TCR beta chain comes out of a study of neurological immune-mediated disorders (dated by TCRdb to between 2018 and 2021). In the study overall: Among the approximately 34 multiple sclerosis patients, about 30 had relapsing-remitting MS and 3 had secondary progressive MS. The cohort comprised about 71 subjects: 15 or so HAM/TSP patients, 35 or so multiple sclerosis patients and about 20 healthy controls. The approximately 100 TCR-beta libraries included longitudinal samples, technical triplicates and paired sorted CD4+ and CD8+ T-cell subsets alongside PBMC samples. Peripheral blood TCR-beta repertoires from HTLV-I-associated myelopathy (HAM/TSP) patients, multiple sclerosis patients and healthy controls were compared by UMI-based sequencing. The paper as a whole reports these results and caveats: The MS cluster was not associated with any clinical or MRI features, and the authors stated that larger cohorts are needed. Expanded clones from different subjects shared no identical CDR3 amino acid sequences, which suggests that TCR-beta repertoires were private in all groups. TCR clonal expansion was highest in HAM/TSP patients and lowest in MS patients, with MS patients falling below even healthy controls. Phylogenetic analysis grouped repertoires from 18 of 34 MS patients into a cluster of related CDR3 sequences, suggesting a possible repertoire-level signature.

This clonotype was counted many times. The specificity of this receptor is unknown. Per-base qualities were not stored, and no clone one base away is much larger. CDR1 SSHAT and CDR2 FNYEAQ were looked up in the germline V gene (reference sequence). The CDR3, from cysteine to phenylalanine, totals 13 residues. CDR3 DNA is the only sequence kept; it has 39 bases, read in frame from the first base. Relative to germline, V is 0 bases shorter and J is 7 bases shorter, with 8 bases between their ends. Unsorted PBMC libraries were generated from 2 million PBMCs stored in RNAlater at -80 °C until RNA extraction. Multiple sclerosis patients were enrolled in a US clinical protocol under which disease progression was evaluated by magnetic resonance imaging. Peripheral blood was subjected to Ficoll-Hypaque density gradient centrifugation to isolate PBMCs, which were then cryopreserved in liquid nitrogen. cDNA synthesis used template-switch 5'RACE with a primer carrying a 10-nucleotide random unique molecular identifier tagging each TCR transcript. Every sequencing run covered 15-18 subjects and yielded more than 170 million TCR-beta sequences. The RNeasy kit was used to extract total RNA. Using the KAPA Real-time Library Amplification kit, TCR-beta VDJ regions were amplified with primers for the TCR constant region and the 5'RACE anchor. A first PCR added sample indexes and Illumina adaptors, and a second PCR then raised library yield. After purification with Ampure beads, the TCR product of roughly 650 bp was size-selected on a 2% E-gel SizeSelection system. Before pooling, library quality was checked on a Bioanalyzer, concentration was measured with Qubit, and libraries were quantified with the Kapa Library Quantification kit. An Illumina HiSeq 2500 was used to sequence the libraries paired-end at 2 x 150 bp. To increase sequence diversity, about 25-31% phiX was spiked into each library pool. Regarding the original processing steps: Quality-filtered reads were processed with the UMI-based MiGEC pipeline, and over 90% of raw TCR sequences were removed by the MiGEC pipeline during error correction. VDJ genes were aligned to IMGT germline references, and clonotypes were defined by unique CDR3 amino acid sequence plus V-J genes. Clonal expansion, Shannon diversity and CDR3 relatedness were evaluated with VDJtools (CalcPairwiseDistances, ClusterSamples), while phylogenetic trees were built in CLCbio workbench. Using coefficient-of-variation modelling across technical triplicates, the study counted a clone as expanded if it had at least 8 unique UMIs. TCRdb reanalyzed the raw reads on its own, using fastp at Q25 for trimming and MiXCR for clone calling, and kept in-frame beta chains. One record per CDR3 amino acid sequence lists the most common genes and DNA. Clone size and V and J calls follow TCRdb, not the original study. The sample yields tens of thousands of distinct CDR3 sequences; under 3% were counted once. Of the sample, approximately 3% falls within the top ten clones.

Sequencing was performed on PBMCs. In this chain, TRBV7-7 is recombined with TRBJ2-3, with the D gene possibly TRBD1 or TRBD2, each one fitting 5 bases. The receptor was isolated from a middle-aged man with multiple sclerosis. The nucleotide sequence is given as TGTGCCAGCAGCTTAGCGGGGGAGAATACGCAGTATTTT. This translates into CASSLAGENTQYF. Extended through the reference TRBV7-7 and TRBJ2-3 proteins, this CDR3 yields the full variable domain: GAGVSQSPRYKVTKRGQDVTLRCDPISSHATLYWYQQALGQGPEFLTYFNYEAQPDKSGLPSDRFSAERPEGSISTLTIQRTEQRDSAMYRCASSLAGENTQYFGPGTRLTVL.